This T cell receptor (beta chain) was recovered during a study of technical replicates of blood from a few donors (dated by TCRdb to 2015 to 2018). As concerns this clone: What antigen it recognizes has not been identified. Per-nucleotide qualities are absent, and no much larger clonotype sits a single base away.

Libraries came from the immunoSEQ multiplex PCR assay. TCRdb holds this immuneACCESS table with in-frame rearrangements only. Some clones are missing; in checked studies, unresolved V genes explain under half, and the rest has no known cause. The sample table lists about 81,000 clones, about 96% of them with a count of one. 0.2% of the sample belongs to the ten largest clones. From V the trimming removes 7 bases and from J it removes 0 bases, while the gene matches leave 6 bases of the junction unaccounted for. Reading the germline V gene (reference sequence) gives CDR1 MNHNY and CDR2 SVGAGI. Measured from the cysteine to the phenylalanine, the CDR3 is 15 residues long. The kept DNA is CDR3 alone, 45 bases in frame from the first base.

The rearranged segments are TRBV6-6 and TRBJ1-3, with 7 bases in between that match TRBD1. The sample was T cells isolated from PBMCs. The origin of this receptor is a human donor in good health. The sequenced DNA is TGTGCCAGCACTAGGCAGGGGGGCTCTGGAAACACCATATATTTT. Its protein product is CASTRQGGSGNTIYF.